The next 28 T cell receptor beta chains were all read from a single sample in a study of early T cells in non-severe SARS-CoV-2 infection. TCRdb called the 5' RACE reads again in MiXCR, with one record for every CDR3 protein. The repertoire includes 53,000 or so distinct CDR3 sequences, 8.5% to 10% of them detected once, and roughly 8.3% sits in the top ten. The sample was whole blood. The receptors derive from an adult who was a healthcare worker with PCR-confirmed SARS-CoV-2 infection or an uninfected control (not recorded which).

This clonotype has more than one count but fewer than ten. The chain carries TRBV28 and TRBJ2-2; D remains ambiguous. Germline CDR1 reads MDHEN; CDR2 reads SYDVKM. V was shortened by 2 bases and J by 6 bases, with 7 bases between the two germline ends. The CDR3 is made up of 13 amino acids. In nucleotides, the CDR3 is TGTGCCAGCAGTTTAGTTAGTCCCGGGGAGCTGTTTTTT. It codes for CASSLVSPGELFF.

This rearrangement joins TRBV5-6 to TRBJ2-3, with a weak D call TRBD2 (5 bases). V was trimmed by 2 bases and J by 5 bases, leaving 18 bases between them. CDR1 SGHDT and CDR2 YYEEEE come from the germline V gene. CDR3 length: 16 amino acids. CDR3 loop: CASSFTRDSPRDTQYF. In DNA, the CDR3 is TGTGCCAGCAGCTTTACGAGGGATTCCCCCCGAGATACGCAGTATTTT.

This clonotype was counted many times. The chain combines TRBV28 with TRBJ2-7; 11 bases fit TRBD2. CDR3 length: 16 amino acids. The germline CDR1 and CDR2 sequences are MDHEN and SYDVKM. V was pared by 6 bases and J by 0 bases, with 7 bases of the junction left unmatched. The CDR3 here is CASRLEGLAASYEQYF. CDR3 coding DNA: TGTGCCAGCAGGCTAGAGGGACTAGCGGCCTCCTACGAGCAGTACTTC.

The genes are TRBV7-2 and TRBJ1-1; D remains ambiguous. Germline V gene data show CDR1 as SGHTA and CDR2 as FQGNSA. The CDR3 extends over 12 amino acids. Trimming pared 5 bases from V and 7 bases from J, leaving 11 bases between. CDR3 in amino acids: CASSPLFGEAFF. The CDR3 DNA sequence: TGTGCCAGCAGCCCCCTATTTGGTGAAGCTTTCTTT.

This clonotype turned up a few times. CDR3 amino acids: CSVAGSNEKLFF. DNA of the CDR3: TGCAGCGTTGCAGGCAGCAATGAAAAACTGTTTTTT. The chain links TRBV29-1 to TRBJ1-4; unclear D gene. Per germline, CDR1 SQVTM and CDR2 ANQGSEA. The CDR3 spans 12 residues. With 4 bases removed from V and 5 bases from J, the gap between germline ends came to 8 bases.

This clonotype was picked up many times. This chain connects TRBV10-3 to TRBJ1-1, with D possibly being TRBD1 (6 bases). The V gene's germline CDR1 is ENHRY and CDR2 SYGVKD. This CDR3 region has 17 residues. Trimming took 2 bases from V and 0 from J, leaving 16 bases between them. CDR3 DNA: TGTGCCATCAGTGAGCTACAGGGATCCCAAATGAACACTGAAGCTTTCTTT. This sequence encodes CAISELQGSQMNTEAFF.

This clonotype occurred a few times. The chain couples TRBV3-1 to TRBJ2-1; a weak D match, TRBD2 (5 bases). V was trimmed by 4 bases and J by 4 bases, leaving 14 bases between them. This CDR3 is built from 15 residues. Germline V gives CDR1 LGHDT, CDR2 YNNKEL (reference sequence). The CDR3 loop reads CASSPSGVVYNEQFF. The CDR3, as DNA: TGTGCCAGCAGCCCGAGCGGAGTCGTATACAATGAGCAGTTCTTC.

This clonotype was counted only a few times. V usage is TRBV5-1 and J usage is TRBJ2-1; D possibly corresponds to TRBD2 (6 bases). Looked up from germline, CDR1 is SGHRS and CDR2 is YFSETQ. The ends were cut back, 5 bases at V and 15 bases at J, with 18 bases in the middle. This CDR3 is built from 12 residues. This CDR3 is CASRPSASALFF. CDR3 sequence (DNA): TGCGCCAGCAGACCTAGCGCTAGTGCTCTGTTCTTC.

In this sample, this clonotype turned up a few times. This chain uses TRBV12-3 or TRBV12-4 with TRBJ1-2; D is undetermined. CDR3 size: 14 residues. V was pared by 6 bases and J by 5 bases, with 16 bases between. CDR3 protein: CASSLAGIVYGYTF. CDR3 DNA: TGTGCCAGCAGCTTGGCGGGGATCGTTTATGGCTACACCTTC.

This clonotype was seen only a few times. The CDR3 spells CASSWGGKGGYTF. The CDR3, as DNA: TGTGCCAGCAGCTGGGGGGGTAAGGGTGGCTACACCTTC. This chain connects TRBV12-3 or TRBV12-4 to TRBJ1-2, with D tentatively TRBD1 (5 bases). Deletions cut 6 bases from V and 7 bases from J, with 15 bases between. This CDR3 spans 13 amino acids.

In its sample, this clonotype was seen many times. The chain joins TRBV5-6 to TRBJ1-5, with a possible D match to TRBD1 (5 bases). The V and J ends lost 1 base and 3 bases respectively, with 8 bases between them. This CDR3 comprises 14 residues. The V gene's germline CDR1 is SGHDT and CDR2 YYEEEE. In DNA form, the CDR3 reads TGTGCCAGCAGCTTGTCAGGGAACAATCAGCCCCAGCATTTT. Translation: CASSLSGNNQPQHF.

A word on this clonotype: Its ends do not fully match the called genes, so a read error is possible. V gene TRBV2 combines with J gene TRBJ2-7; possibly TRBD1 for D (5 bases). This CDR3 is built from 12 residues. The germline CDR1 and CDR2 sequences are SNHLY and FYNNEI. CDR3 bases: TGTGCCAGCAGGTTGCAGGGCGCCGAGCAGCACTTC. It is translated as CASRLQGAEQHF.

This clonotype was counted a few times. The chain uses TRBV9 and TRBJ2-1; D tentatively fits TRBD1 or TRBD2 (5 bases each). V was pared by 3 bases and J by 6 bases, with 10 bases between. In germline, CDR1 is SGDLS, CDR2 YYNGEE. This CDR3 contains 13 residues. CDR3 loop: CASSAGTPNEQFF. The CDR3 coding sequence is TGTGCCAGCAGCGCCGGGACCCCCAATGAGCAGTTCTTC.

This clonotype has at least ten counts. The J gene is TRBJ1-1, the V gene TRBV2; no firm D call. Germline loops: CDR1 SNHLY, CDR2 FYNNEI. The CDR3 has 10 amino acids. V lost 7 bases and J 3 bases, leaving 3 bases between the germline ends. The CDR3 region has the DNA TGTGCCAGCATGTACACTGAAGCTTTCTTT. This codes for CASMYTEAFF.

This clonotype was seen a handful of times. The chain uses TRBV28 and TRBJ1-5; 8 nucleotides match TRBD1. Germline CDR1 reads MDHEN; CDR2 reads SYDVKM. The CDR3 extends over 15 amino acids. Trimming at V came to 1 base and at J to 9 bases, leaving 8 bases not matched to a gene. The CDR3 loop is CASSLYSGTGPPQHF. CDR3 DNA sequence: TGTGCCAGCAGTTTATATTCAGGGACAGGCCCGCCCCAGCATTTT.

The rearrangement joins TRBV6-5 to TRBJ2-3; 11 nucleotides agree with TRBD2. The V segment lost 6 bases and the J segment 1 base; nucleotides outside the gene matches: 3. The CDR3 contains 15 residues. The V gene's germline CDR1 is MNHEY and CDR2 SVGAGI. The CDR3 sequence: CASSTSGSGTDTQYF. The CDR3 region has the DNA TGTGCCAGCAGCACTAGCGGGAGTGGCACAGATACGCAGTATTTT.

The chain recombines TRBV12-3 or TRBV12-4 with TRBJ2-3; D gene uncertain. Trimming left V 1 base short and J 1 base short, with 9 bases between. The CDR3 spans 15 residues. The CDR3 is CASSLGFFRTDTQYF. CDR3 in DNA: TGTGCCAGCAGTTTAGGTTTCTTCCGCACAGATACGCAGTATTTT.

The gene calls are TRBV7-9 and TRBJ2-2, with D perhaps assigned TRBD1 or TRBD2 (5 bases each). The germline V gene has CDR1 SEHNR and CDR2 FQNEAQ (reference sequence). Trimming took off 5 bases at V and 6 bases at J, with 13 bases between the two ends. This CDR3 spans 14 amino acids. This chain's CDR3 is CASSPHGASGELFF. As DNA, the CDR3 is TGTGCCAGCAGCCCGCACGGGGCGTCCGGGGAGCTGTTTTTT.

This clonotype has just a few counts. The rearrangement uses TRBV6-5 and TRBJ2-3; possibly TRBD1 for D (7 bases). The CDR3 covers 17 residues. Germline lookup yields CDR1 MNHEY and CDR2 SVGAGI. The ends were cut back, 0 bases at V and 4 bases at J, with 17 bases in the middle. CDR3 loop: CASSYSTGEDEADTQYF. CDR3 in DNA: TGTGCCAGCAGTTACTCCACAGGGGAGGATGAGGCAGATACGCAGTATTTT.

This clonotype was counted many times. The CDR3 DNA is TGTGCCAGCCTCGGACAGTCTAACACTGAAGCTTTCTTT. Encoded protein: CASLGQSNTEAFF. V and J are TRBV25-1 and TRBJ1-1; possibly TRBD1 for D (6 bases). Germline V gene sequence: CDR1 MGHDK, CDR2 SYGVNS. CDR3 size: 13 residues. V gave up 8 bases and J gave up 2 bases, with 12 bases separating them.

This clonotype was detected many times. This chain links TRBV24-1 with TRBJ1-1; D is unresolved. Germline CDR1 reads KGHDR; CDR2 reads SFDVKD. Trimming shortened V by 3 bases and J by 11 bases, and 15 bases separated the two germline ends. This CDR3 has 13 amino acids. The CDR3 coding sequence is TGTGCCACCAGTGATGGCTCCGCCCGGGAGGCTTTCTTT. Residues: CATSDGSAREAFF.

The chain employs TRBV5-1 and TRBJ2-5; D possibly corresponds to TRBD2 (6 bases). Germline-derived CDR1 and CDR2 are SGHRS and YFSETQ. The CDR3 is 14 residues long. The V and J ends lost 2 bases and 5 bases respectively, with 13 bases between them. The CDR3 DNA reads TGCGCCAGCAGCTTCAGCACTAGCCGGGAGACCCAGTACTTC. Its translation is CASSFSTSRETQYF.

This chain links TRBV5-6 with TRBJ2-7; D remains ambiguous. CDR3 length equals 13 residues. CDR1 is SGHDT, CDR2 YYEEEE, per germline. The germline V and J ends were trimmed by 0 bases and 2 bases, with 6 bases remaining between them. The CDR3 loop is CASSLGAAYEQYF. The CDR3 DNA sequence: TGTGCCAGCAGCTTGGGCGCCGCCTACGAGCAGTACTTC.

Judged by abundance, this clonotype is medium-sized. V usage is TRBV2 and J usage is TRBJ1-1; perhaps TRBD1 as D (5 bases). V was shortened by 1 base and J by 5 bases, with 11 bases between the two germline ends. CDR1 is SNHLY, CDR2 FYNNEI, per germline. This CDR3 spans 14 amino acids. The CDR3 sequence: CASSEGGVRTEAFF. DNA for the CDR3: TGTGCCAGCAGTGAAGGAGGGGTGAGAACTGAAGCTTTCTTT.

This clonotype was found a few times. The chain carries TRBV12-3 or TRBV12-4 and TRBJ2-7, with D possibly TRBD2 on 6 matching bases. This CDR3 has 14 residues. The ends were cut back, 3 bases at V and 4 bases at J, with 13 bases in the middle. The CDR3 coding sequence is TGTGCCAGCAGTTTGCCGGGACTCCCATACGAGCAGTACTTC. It translates to CASSLPGLPYEQYF.

This clonotype has more than one count but fewer than ten. CDR3: CASSPPGQGNIQYF. DNA for the CDR3: TGTGCCAGCAGTCCCCCCGGACAGGGGAACATTCAGTACTTC. The chain employs TRBV28 and TRBJ2-4; 9 nucleotides agree with TRBD1. The CDR3 extends over 14 amino acids. Germline lookup yields CDR1 MDHEN and CDR2 SYDVKM. V lost 5 bases and J lost 7; bases outside the gene matches: 6.

This clonotype was detected ten times or more. The chain couples TRBV4-1 to TRBJ1-1, with D possibly being TRBD1 (5 bases). The CDR3 runs to 14 residues. V was pared by 4 bases and J by 5 bases, with 14 bases between. Germline CDR1 reads MGHRA; CDR2 reads YSYEKL. The CDR3 sequence is CASSLGPIGTEAFF. DNA for the CDR3: TGCGCCAGCAGCCTGGGACCCATCGGTACTGAAGCTTTCTTT.

This clonotype was counted many times. Mismatch with germline at one junction end may stem from a read error. The chain employs TRBV7-9 and TRBJ1-2, with 8 nucleotides matching TRBD1. This CDR3 is 14 amino acids long. CDR1 is SEHNR and CDR2 is FQNEAQ in the germline V gene (reference sequence). The chain's CDR3 is CASSSDRVPTPDFF. CDR3 in DNA: TGTGCCAGCAGCTCGGACAGGGTCCCTACTCCTGACTTCTTC.